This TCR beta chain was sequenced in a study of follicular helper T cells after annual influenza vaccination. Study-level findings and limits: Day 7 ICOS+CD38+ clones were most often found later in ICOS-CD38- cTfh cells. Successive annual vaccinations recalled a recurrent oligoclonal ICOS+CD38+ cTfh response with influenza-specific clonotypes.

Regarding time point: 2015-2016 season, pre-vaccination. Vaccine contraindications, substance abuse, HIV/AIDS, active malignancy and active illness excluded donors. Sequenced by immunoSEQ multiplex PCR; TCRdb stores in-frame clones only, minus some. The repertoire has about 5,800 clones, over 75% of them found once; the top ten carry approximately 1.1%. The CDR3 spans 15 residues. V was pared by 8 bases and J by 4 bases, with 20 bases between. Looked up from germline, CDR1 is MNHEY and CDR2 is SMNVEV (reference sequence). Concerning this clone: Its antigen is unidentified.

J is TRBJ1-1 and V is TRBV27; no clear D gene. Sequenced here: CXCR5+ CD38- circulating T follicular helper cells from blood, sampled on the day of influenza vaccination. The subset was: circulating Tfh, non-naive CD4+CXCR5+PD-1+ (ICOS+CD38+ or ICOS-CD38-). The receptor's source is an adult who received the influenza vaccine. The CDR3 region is CASRSTRLLGTEAFF. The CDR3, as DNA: TGTGCCAGCCGGAGCACCCGCCTTTTGGGCACTGAAGCTTTCTTT.